These 8 T cell receptor beta chains came from one sample sequenced in a study of blood T cells in healthy people across ages. Using a J-beta primer mix together with a sample-barcoded 5' primer, a second PCR was run for roughly 6 to 12 cycles. TCRdb reprocessed the 5' RACE reads via MiXCR and lists one record per CDR3 protein. The profile shows around 900,000 distinct CDR3 sequences, roughly 51% of them singletons. Sequenced: blood. The origin of the receptors is a woman in her sixties in good health.

This clonotype was detected a few times. The rearrangement joins TRBV7-9 to TRBJ2-4; 7 bases map to TRBD1. CDR1 and CDR2 from the germline V gene are SEHNR and FQNEAQ (reference sequence). Trimming took 3 bases from V and 8 from J; bases not matched to a gene: 7. The CDR3 sequence is 14 residues long. This CDR3 is CASSFKRQGDIQYF. CDR3 nucleotide sequence: TGTGCCAGCAGCTTTAAGAGGCAGGGGGACATTCAGTACTTC. Looking up the rest from reference TRBV7-9 and TRBJ2-4 gives the full variable domain: DTGVSQNPRHKITKRGQNVTFRCDPISEHNRLYWYRQTLGQGPEFLTYFQNEAQLEKSRLLSDRFSAERPKGSFSTLEIQRTEQGDSAMYLCASSFKRQGDIQYFGAGTRLSVL.

This rearrangement joins TRBV6-5 to TRBJ1-2; D is undetermined. The CDR3 spans 14 residues. Germline V CDR1 and CDR2: MNHEY, SVGAGI. Trimming removed 6 bases at V and 0 bases at J, with 11 bases between. The CDR3 nucleotides read TGTGCCAGCAGCCCCGGCAACTCTAACTATGGCTACACCTTC. Translation gives CASSPGNSNYGYTF.

This clonotype turned up a few times. V gene TRBV7-2 combines with J gene TRBJ1-6; possibly TRBD1 for D (5 bases). V was trimmed by 1 base and J by 8 bases, leaving 12 bases between them. There are 15 residues in the CDR3. Per germline, CDR1 SGHTA and CDR2 FQGNSA. Written as DNA, the CDR3 is TGTGCCAGCAGCTTAGTTACAGGTGGTGATTCACCCCTCCACTTT. Translated: CASSLVTGGDSPLHF.

This clonotype occurred a few times. The chain links TRBV10-3 to TRBJ2-1; 11 bases fit TRBD2. The DNA matches TRBJ2-7 better at its end, which makes the J call doubtful. The CDR3 has 16 amino acids. Germline CDR1 ENHRY, CDR2 SYGVKD. The CDR3 loop is CAIGSDLAGGTREQYF. DNA of the CDR3: TGTGCCATTGGGTCCGACTTAGCGGGAGGGACTCGGGAGCAGTACTTC.

This clonotype has a handful of counts. The chain employs TRBV3-1 and TRBJ2-7; maybe TRBD2 (5 bases). Trimming cost V 3 bases and J 1 base, with 13 bases left between them. This CDR3 contains 15 residues. Germline values: CDR1 LGHDT, CDR2 YNNKEL (reference sequence). CDR3 bases: TGTGCCAGCAGCCACCAGGCAGCGGCATCCTACGAGCAGTACTTC. Translated, it gives CASSHQAAASYEQYF.

The chain couples TRBV27 to TRBJ1-2, with a tentative D call TRBD1 (5 bases). Trimming cost V 4 bases and J 8 bases, with 17 bases left between them. This CDR3 contains 14 residues. Germline CDR1 reads MNHEY; CDR2 reads SMNVEV (reference sequence). The CDR3 nucleotides read TGTGCCAGCAGTTCCATAACAGGTTTGGGGGGCTACACCTTC. This translates into CASSSITGLGGYTF.

V is TRBV20-1 and J is TRBJ2-4; TRBD2 might be the D (6 bases). V dropped 1 base and J dropped 5 bases, with 15 bases sitting between them. Germline V lookup: CDR1 DFQATT, CDR2 SNEGSKA (reference sequence). The CDR3 is made up of 15 amino acids. CDR3 nucleotides: TGCAGTGCTAGAGCGGAGATAGCGGCCCAAAACATTCAGTACTTC. Protein sequence: CSARAEIAAQNIQYF.

The chain carries TRBV4-1 and TRBJ1-2; D is possibly TRBD1 (6 bases). V lost 0 bases and J 4 bases, leaving 15 bases between the germline ends. The V gene's germline CDR1 is MGHRA and CDR2 YSYEKL. The CDR3 extends over 16 amino acids. The CDR3: CASSQDRTVGGYGYTF. The CDR3 DNA is TGCGCCAGCAGCCAAGACCGGACAGTGGGAGGCTATGGCTACACCTTC.